Listed here is a single TCR beta chain. These data originate in a study of blood T cell repertoires in COVID-19. Study as a whole: Acute and convalescent COVID-19 samples came from the United States, Italy and Spain. From T cells, B-cell-depleted T cells, or PBMCs came the material, which was cDNA or gDNA.

The V segment lost 2 bases and the J segment 4 bases; nucleotides outside the gene matches: 14. Looked up from germline, CDR1 is SGHDT and CDR2 is YYEEEE. CDR3 length equals 18 residues. As processed by the authors: Cell counts per sample came from amplifying reference gene primers. Clones were read by immunoSEQ multiplex PCR, and TCRdb kept only the in-frame ones, dropping some. V, J and clone size reflect that table, while D and trimming were determined from the DNA. There are fewer than 95,000 clones in the sample; around 86% occur only once, and roughly 30% lies in the top ten. Input material: peripheral blood. The rearrangement joins TRBV5-6 to TRBJ2-5, with TRBD2 matching 10 bases. This clonotype originated in a man over 45 with active or convalescent COVID-19. CDR3 DNA: TGTGCCAGCAGCTTTCTCTCACTAGCGGGACCGGCGGGAGAGACCCAGTACTTC. This sequence encodes CASSFLSLAGPAGETQYF.